The rows below give T cell receptor beta chains drawn from one sample of a study of blood T cell repertoires in COVID-19. Clones were sequenced by immunoSEQ multiplex PCR, and TCRdb holds only the in-frame ones, with some missing. The repertoire holds tens of thousands of clones, with approximately 90% as singletons. Sequenced: peripheral blood. All receptors come from a man aged 50 or older with active COVID-19. The CDR3 runs from the conserved cysteine through the conserved F or W. D genes are given only for firm matches. A row's size may be missing; if present it is once, few, many or a size class.

V gene	J gene	clone size	D gene	CDR3 protein	CDR3 DNA
TRBV5-1	TRBJ2-2	NA	TRBD2	CASGLAGVTGELFF	TGCGCCAGTGGACTAGCGGGAGTTACCGGGGAGCTGTTTTTT
TRBV2	TRBJ2-7	NA	TRBD2	CASRALAGAHEQYF	TGTGCCAGCAGGGCACTAGCGGGAGCCCACGAGCAGTACTTC
TRBV9	TRBJ2-7	NA	TRBD2	CASSFTSGSYEQYF	TGTGCCAGCAGCTTTACTAGCGGCTCCTACGAGCAGTACTTC
TRBV11-2	TRBJ2-5	NA	TRBD2	CASSSGGEETQYF	TGTGCCAGCAGCTCCGGGGGGGAAGAGACCCAGTACTTC
TRBV6-6	TRBJ2-1	NA	NA	CASSRPRGGGTDEQFF	TGTGCCAGCAGTAGGCCCAGGGGCGGGGGAACTGATGAGCAGTTCTTC
TRBV5-1	TRBJ2-1	NA	TRBD1	CASKDRVGNEQFF	TGCGCCAGTAAGGACAGGGTTGGCAATGAGCAGTTCTTC
TRBV2	TRBJ2-1	NA	TRBD2	CASTTNPGTKYNEQFF	TGTGCCAGCACCACTAACCCCGGGACTAAATACAATGAGCAGTTCTTC
TRBV6-2/TRBV6-3	TRBJ2-1	once	TRBD2	CASSPLLGLAGGNNNNEQFF	TGTGCCAGCAGCCCCCTGCTGGGACTAGCGGGAGGGAATAATAACAATGAGCAGTTCTTC
TRBV7-2	TRBJ2-7	NA	NA	CASSLGAGYVYF	TGTGCCAGCAGCTTAGGGGCGGGATATGTGTACTTC
TRBV27	TRBJ1-1	NA	TRBD1	CASILLGGQGGTEAFF	TGTGCCAGCATCCTCTTAGGGGGACAGGGCGGGACTGAAGCTTTCTTT
TRBV2	TRBJ2-3	NA	TRBD2	CASSSSGTSADTQYF	TGTGCCAGCAGTTCCTCCGGGACTAGCGCCGATACGCAGTATTTT
TRBV9	TRBJ2-3	NA	TRBD1	CASSLLGTADTDTQYF	TGTGCCAGCAGCCTCCTCGGGACAGCGGACACAGATACGCAGTATTTT
TRBV7-9	TRBJ1-3	NA	NA	CASGKDSLEDTIYF	TGTGCCAGCGGGAAGGACAGTCTCGAGGACACCATATATTTT
TRBV5-1	TRBJ2-5	NA	TRBD1	CASSTQGAGETQYF	TGCGCCAGCAGCACCCAGGGGGCCGGTGAGACCCAGTACTTC
TRBV20-1	TRBJ1-1	NA	NA	CSAPGNTEAFF	TGCAGTGCTCCGGGGAACACTGAAGCTTTCTTT
TRBV2	TRBJ2-1	NA	NA	CASSPGPGTYNEQFF	TGTGCCAGCAGCCCAGGTCCAGGGACCTACAATGAGCAGTTCTTC
TRBV19	TRBJ1-1	NA	NA	CASSVQPGDTEAFF	TGTGCCAGTAGTGTCCAACCGGGGGACACTGAAGCTTTCTTT
TRBV19	TRBJ2-7	few	TRBD1	CASSIQWTGGFGEQYF	TGTGCCAGTAGTATTCAGTGGACAGGGGGGTTTGGGGAGCAGTACTTC
TRBV19	TRBJ2-3	NA	TRBD2	CASSFLTSGGTDTQYF	TGTGCCAGTAGTTTCCTGACTAGCGGGGGCACAGATACGCAGTATTTT
TRBV7-7	TRBJ2-2	NA	TRBD2	CASSLSGGDTGELFF	TGTGCCAGCAGCTTAAGCGGGGGGGACACCGGGGAGCTGTTTTTT
TRBV15	TRBJ1-5	NA	NA	CATSREKVRAGLDQPQHF	TGTGCCACCAGCAGAGAGAAGGTTAGGGCAGGGCTCGATCAGCCCCAGCATTTT
TRBV7-2	TRBJ2-3	NA	TRBD2	CASSPQSSGSTDTQYF	TGTGCCAGCAGCCCACAGTCTAGCGGCTCCACAGATACGCAGTATTTT
TRBV12-5	TRBJ1-2	NA	NA	CASGLGGNTANYGYTF	TGTGCTAGTGGCCTAGGGGGTAACACCGCTAACTATGGCTACACCTTC
TRBV11-2	TRBJ2-1	few	TRBD1	CASSGGTGTYNEQFF	TGTGCCAGCAGCGGAGGGACAGGGACCTACAATGAGCAGTTCTTC
TRBV28	TRBJ2-1	NA	TRBD1	CASRPGQVGANEQFF	TGTGCCAGCAGGCCCGGACAGGTGGGGGCAAATGAGCAGTTCTTC
TRBV5-3	TRBJ2-1	NA	TRBD2	CARSYKPSGLALDEQFF	TGTGCCAGAAGCTATAAGCCCTCGGGACTAGCGTTGGATGAGCAGTTCTTC
TRBV19	TRBJ2-1	NA	TRBD1	CASSTGVNNEQFF	TGTGCCAGTAGCACAGGGGTGAACAATGAGCAGTTCTTC
TRBV7-8	TRBJ2-5	NA	TRBD2	CASSGLAGGEPSQYF	TGTGCCAGCAGCGGACTAGCGGGGGGGGAACCGTCCCAGTACTTC
TRBV9	TRBJ2-1	once	TRBD2	CASSILASSYNEQFF	TGTGCCAGCTCGATACTAGCGTCCTCCTACAATGAGCAGTTCTTC
TRBV4-1	TRBJ2-3	once	TRBD1	CASSPVRGRTDTQYF	TGCGCCAGCAGCCCCGTTAGGGGGCGTACAGATACGCAGTATTTT
TRBV4-1	TRBJ2-1	NA	NA	CASSLREGVNEQFF	TGCGCCAGCAGCCTAAGAGAGGGGGTCAATGAGCAGTTCTTC
TRBV6-5	TRBJ1-5	NA	NA	CASSLPGYSNQPQHF	TGTGCCAGCAGTCTCCCGGGTTATAGCAATCAGCCCCAGCATTTT
TRBV28	TRBJ1-1	NA	NA	CASRSGRGEAFF	TGTGCCAGCAGATCCGGTAGGGGTGAAGCTTTCTTT